A single sample gave rise to the 24 T cell receptor beta chains below, sequenced in a study of identical twins. TCRdb re-derived calls from the 5' RACE reads in MiXCR, one entry per CDR3 protein. The sample shows hundreds of thousands of distinct CDR3 sequences, roughly 8% of them seen only once. In addition, the sample was reused for a study of yellow fever vaccine responses in identical twins.

The sequencing sample was made of PBMCs. The receptors originated from a woman under 30 in good health.

The sample holds a few counts of this clonotype. The rearrangement joins TRBV27 to TRBJ2-1; 9 bases fit TRBD1. V was pared by 3 bases and J by 6 bases, with 6 bases of the junction left unmatched. Germline loops: CDR1 MNHEY, CDR2 SMNVEV (reference sequence). The length of the CDR3 is 15 residues. The CDR3 spells CASSFRDRASNEQFF. As DNA, the CDR3 is TGTGCCAGCAGTTTCCGGGACAGGGCGTCCAATGAGCAGTTCTTC.

In its sample, this clonotype was seen a few times. The J gene is TRBJ2-1, the V gene TRBV11-2; TRBD2 matches 11 bases. Losses at the gene ends were 2 bases for V and 8 bases for J; bases not matched to a gene: 5. The V gene's germline CDR1 is SGHAT and CDR2 FQNNGV. The CDR3 loop spans 15 amino acids. The CDR3, as DNA: TGTGCCAGCAGCTTACTAGCGGGGGGTTCGTATGAGCAGTTCTTC. This sequence encodes CASSLLAGGSYEQFF.

The chain carries TRBV5-1 and TRBJ1-4; 9 bases match TRBD1. The CDR3 contains 15 residues. Germline lookup yields CDR1 SGHRS and CDR2 YFSETQ. V trimming: 4 bases; J trimming: 6 bases; junction bases outside the gene matches: 7. The CDR3 DNA reads TGCGCCAGCAGCGCAACAGGGGGCATCTATGAAAAACTGTTTTTT. Amino acids: CASSATGGIYEKLFF. Full variable domain (remainder filled in from reference TRBV5-1 and TRBJ1-4): KAGVTQTPRYLIKTRGQQVTLSCSPISGHRSVSWYQQTPGQGLQFLFEYFSETQRNKGNFPGRFSGRQFSNSRSEMNVSTLELGDSALYLCASSATGGIYEKLFFGSGTQLSVL.

This clonotype showed up just a few times. The chain uses TRBV6-5 and TRBJ1-4; TRBD1 aligns across 7 bases. This CDR3 comprises 14 residues. Trimming at V came to 2 bases and at J to 8 bases, leaving 5 bases not matched to a gene. CDR1 MNHEY and CDR2 SVGAGI come from the germline V gene. Written as DNA, the CDR3 is TGTGCCAGCAGTTACGTCAGGGGGTACGAAAAACTGTTTTTT. This translates into CASSYVRGYEKLFF.

J is TRBJ2-1 and V is TRBV11-2; 7 positions agree with TRBD2. The trim removed 1 base at V and 5 bases at J, leaving 8 bases unmatched. This CDR3 has 16 amino acids. Germline V gene lookup returns CDR1 SGHAT and CDR2 FQNNGV. Here the CDR3 reads CASSLAASGTNNEQFF. DNA of the CDR3: TGTGCCAGCAGCTTAGCAGCTAGCGGTACTAACAATGAGCAGTTCTTC.

This clonotype was seen more than once but under ten times. The rearrangement joins TRBV6-5 to TRBJ1-5; 7 positions match TRBD1. J gave up 3 bases and V 4 bases, and 15 bases lay outside the gene matches. The CDR3 loop spans 18 amino acids. Germline V gives CDR1 MNHEY, CDR2 SVGAGI. The CDR3 DNA reads TGTGCCAGCAGTTCGATGACAGGGCCTACTCAGTTCAATCAGCCCCAGCATTTT. Its translation: CASSSMTGPTQFNQPQHF.

The sample holds a few counts of this clonotype. The chain employs TRBV7-9 and TRBJ2-1; D is undetermined. Germline loops: CDR1 SEHNR, CDR2 FQNEAQ (reference sequence). This CDR3 spans 15 amino acids. Trimming took off 4 bases at V and 1 base at J, with 11 bases between the two ends. This CDR3 is CASSSAQPSYNEQFF. CDR3 in DNA: TGTGCCAGCAGCTCCGCCCAGCCATCCTACAATGAGCAGTTCTTC.

This clonotype has just a few counts. The V and J genes are TRBV7-9 and TRBJ2-3; 10 bases fit TRBD1. The J segment lost 1 base and the V segment lost 5 bases, leaving 9 bases of the junction unmatched. Germline V gene sequence: CDR1 SEHNR, CDR2 FQNEAQ (reference sequence). The CDR3 is 17 amino acids. The CDR3 DNA is TGTGCCAGCAGCCCGAGCGGACAGGGGGATGGCACAGATACGCAGTATTTT. It codes for CASSPSGQGDGTDTQYF.

This sequence joins TRBV25-1 and TRBJ2-7; 11 nucleotides agree with TRBD1. This CDR3 is built from 14 residues. CDR1 MGHDK and CDR2 SYGVNS come from the germline V gene. V lost 6 bases, J lost 7 bases, and 8 bases stayed unmatched. Here the CDR3 reads CASRAGTGGREQYF. Written as DNA, the CDR3 is TGTGCCAGCAGAGCCGGGACAGGGGGGAGGGAGCAGTACTTC.

V gene TRBV19 combines with J gene TRBJ1-5; D is undetermined. V was pared by 5 bases and J by 16 bases, with 21 bases between. This CDR3 comprises 13 residues. Germline V CDR1 and CDR2: LNHDA, SQIVND (reference sequence). In DNA form, the CDR3 reads TGTGCCAGTAGTCCCCGAATGGACGGATACCATCATTTT. Encoded protein: CASSPRMDGYHHF.

As regards this clonotype: At one end the junction does not follow the germline gene, possibly because of a read error. The DNA for the CDR3 is TGTGCCAGCAGTTTAATAACATTC. This gives the protein CASSLITF. V gene TRBV12-3 or TRBV12-4 combines with J gene TRBJ2-1; D gene uncertain. This CDR3 is built from 8 residues.

This clonotype was recorded a few times. J is TRBJ1-2 and V is TRBV5-1; D unclear. CDR1 is SGHRS, CDR2 YFSETQ, per germline. The CDR3 contains 16 residues. V was shortened by 0 bases and J by 1 base, with 13 bases between the two germline ends. CDR3 bases: TGCGCCAGCAGCTTGGCCGACGGGCAGGTTAACTATGGCTACACCTTC. Its protein is CASSLADGQVNYGYTF. Supplemented by reference TRBV5-1 and TRBJ1-2, the full variable domain reads KAGVTQTPRYLIKTRGQQVTLSCSPISGHRSVSWYQQTPGQGLQFLFEYFSETQRNKGNFPGRFSGRQFSNSRSEMNVSTLELGDSALYLCASSLADGQVNYGYTFGSGTRLTVV.

The chain links TRBV5-1 to TRBJ2-7, with 9 bases identical to TRBD1. The CDR3 covers 18 residues. In germline, CDR1 is SGHRS, CDR2 YFSETQ. The V gene end was trimmed by 4 bases and the J gene end by 5 bases; junction bases not matched to a gene: 19. The CDR3 loop is CASSNTPAGTGIYDEQYF. The CDR3 nucleotides are TGCGCCAGCAGCAACACCCCCGCCGGGACAGGGATCTACGACGAGCAGTACTTC.

The sample holds a few counts of this clonotype. The J gene is TRBJ2-5, the V gene TRBV9, with TRBD2 as a possible D gene (5 bases). V gave up 3 bases and J gave up 5 bases, with 14 bases separating them. CDR1 SGDLS and CDR2 YYNGEE come from the germline V gene. The CDR3 covers 14 residues. The CDR3 loop is CASSASLAAETQYF. Here the CDR3 DNA reads TGTGCCAGCAGCGCCTCCCTAGCAGCGGAGACCCAGTACTTC. Supplemented by reference TRBV9 and TRBJ2-5, the full variable domain reads DSGVTQTPKHLITATGQRVTLRCSPRSGDLSVYWYQQSLDQGLQFLIQYYNGEERAKGNILERFSAQQFPDLHSELNLSSLELGDSALYFCASSASLAAETQYFGPGTRLLVL.

V gene TRBV27 combines with J gene TRBJ2-7; 7 nucleotides line up with TRBD1. From germline, CDR1 is MNHEY and CDR2 SMNVEV (reference sequence). The CDR3 covers 13 residues. Losses at the gene ends were 6 bases for V and 2 bases for J; bases not matched to a gene: 4. CDR3 nucleotides: TGTGCCAGCAGCGTGACAGGGCCCTACGAGCAGTACTTC. It is translated as CASSVTGPYEQYF.

This clonotype was observed at least ten times. The chain is built from TRBV12-3 or TRBV12-4 and TRBJ1-6; D may be TRBD1 (6 bases). Trimming stripped 2 bases from V and 8 bases from J, with 13 bases between. The CDR3 is 15 residues long. The CDR3 DNA is TGTGCCAGCAGTTTATGGGGGGCAGAGGATTCACCCCTCCACTTT. It specifies CASSLWGAEDSPLHF.

This clonotype was picked up many times. V and J are TRBV4-2 and TRBJ1-4, with D unclear. This CDR3 has 15 residues. V was cut by 4 bases and J by 5 bases, with 14 bases left in between. Germline V gives CDR1 LGHNA, CDR2 YNFKEQ. This chain's CDR3 is CASSRNREPNEKLFF. Written as DNA, the CDR3 is TGTGCCAGCAGCCGGAATAGGGAGCCCAATGAAAAACTGTTTTTT.

This clonotype was observed a handful of times. This chain joins TRBV29-1 and TRBJ1-2; a possible D gene is TRBD1 (5 bases). This CDR3 comprises 12 residues. The ends were cut back, 5 bases at V and 8 bases at J, with 15 bases in the middle. Germline CDR1 is SQVTM and CDR2 is ANQGSEA. Here the CDR3 DNA reads TGCAGCGTTAAGGGACTCTCGGGAGGCTACACCTTC. Amino acids: CSVKGLSGGYTF.

The chain is built from TRBV29-1 and TRBJ2-1; D gene ambiguous. Deletions cut 5 bases from V and 9 bases from J, with 8 bases between. Germline loops: CDR1 SQVTM, CDR2 ANQGSEA. The CDR3 has 10 amino acids. The CDR3 sequence is CSVSKPEQFF. The CDR3 DNA sequence: TGCAGCGTTAGCAAACCTGAGCAGTTCTTC.

This clonotype came up a few times. The gene calls are TRBV12-5 and TRBJ2-5; the D gene is possibly TRBD2 (7 bases). The CDR3 has 18 residues. The germline CDR1 and CDR2 sequences are LGHNT and FRNRAP. Trimming removed 7 bases at V and 1 base at J, with 25 bases between. CDR3 in DNA: TGTGCTAGTGTAGAGTATCCGGGGGCGGGGGCGCCCCAAGAGACCCAGTACTTC. Encoded protein: CASVEYPGAGAPQETQYF.

The gene calls are TRBV7-2 and TRBJ2-5; TRBD2 matches at 7 bases. This CDR3 spans 16 amino acids. V lost 6 bases, J lost 5 bases, and 15 bases stayed unmatched. Per the germline V gene, CDR1 is SGHTA and CDR2 is FQGNSA. CDR3 loop: CASSPGEGTVPETQYF. The DNA for the CDR3 is TGTGCCAGCAGTCCTGGGGAGGGAACAGTTCCGGAGACCCAGTACTTC.

This clonotype was seen repeatedly, ten times or more. The rearrangement joins TRBV11-2 to TRBJ2-2; the match to TRBD1 covers 9 bases. The CDR3 loop spans 14 amino acids. Per germline, CDR1 SGHAT and CDR2 FQNNGV. Trimming removed 5 bases from V and 6 bases from J; junction bases left unmatched: 4. CDR3 in amino acids: CASSPRQGAGELFF. Here the CDR3 DNA reads TGTGCCAGCAGCCCGCGACAGGGGGCCGGGGAGCTGTTTTTT.

This clonotype was seen many times. The chain recombines TRBV27 with TRBJ2-7; 9 nucleotides align to TRBD1. Germline V gives CDR1 MNHEY, CDR2 SMNVEV (reference sequence). J gave up 4 bases and V 8 bases, and 6 bases lay outside the gene matches. This CDR3 spans 13 amino acids. For the CDR3, the DNA is TGTGCCAGCGGGGACAGGGTAAGGTACGAGCAGTACTTC. It is translated as CASGDRVRYEQYF.

This clonotype has more than one count but fewer than ten. The chain uses TRBV7-3 and TRBJ2-3, with 8 bases matching TRBD2. The germline CDR1 and CDR2 sequences are SGHTA and FQGTGA. The CDR3 length is 15 residues. Trimming cost V 3 bases and J 2 bases; bases outside gene matches: 4. The DNA of the CDR3 is TGTGCCAGCAGCTTGGGACTAGATGCCACAGATACGCAGTATTTT. It codes for CASSLGLDATDTQYF.